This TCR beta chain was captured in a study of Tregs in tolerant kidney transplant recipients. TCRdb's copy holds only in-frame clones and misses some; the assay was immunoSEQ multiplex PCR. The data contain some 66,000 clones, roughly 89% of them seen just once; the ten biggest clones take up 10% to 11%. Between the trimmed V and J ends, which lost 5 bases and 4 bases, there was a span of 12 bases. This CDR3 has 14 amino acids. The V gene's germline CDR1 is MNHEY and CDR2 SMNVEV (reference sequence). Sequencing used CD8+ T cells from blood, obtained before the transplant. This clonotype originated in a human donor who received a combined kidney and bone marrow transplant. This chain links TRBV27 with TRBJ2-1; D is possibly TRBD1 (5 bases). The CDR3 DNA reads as TGTGCCAGCAGTCACAGGCGTGGTTACAATGAGCAGTTCTTC. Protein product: CASSHRRGYNEQFF.